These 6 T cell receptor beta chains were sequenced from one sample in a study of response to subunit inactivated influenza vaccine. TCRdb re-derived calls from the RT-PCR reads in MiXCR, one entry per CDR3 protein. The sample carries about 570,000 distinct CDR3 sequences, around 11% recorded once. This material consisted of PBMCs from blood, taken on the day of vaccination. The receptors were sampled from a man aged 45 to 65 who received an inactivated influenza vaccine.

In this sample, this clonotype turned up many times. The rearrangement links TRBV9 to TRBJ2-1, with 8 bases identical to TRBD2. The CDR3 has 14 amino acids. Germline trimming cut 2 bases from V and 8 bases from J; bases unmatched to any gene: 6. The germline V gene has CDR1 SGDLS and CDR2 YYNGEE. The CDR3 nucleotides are TGTGCCAGCAGCGTCGGCGGGAGGACTGATGAGCAGTTCTTC. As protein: CASSVGGRTDEQFF. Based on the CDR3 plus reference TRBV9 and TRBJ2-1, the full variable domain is DSGVTQTPKHLITATGQRVTLRCSPRSGDLSVYWYQQSLDQGLQFLIQYYNGEERAKGNILERFSAQQFPDLHSELNLSSLELGDSALYFCASSVGGRTDEQFFGPGTRLTVL.

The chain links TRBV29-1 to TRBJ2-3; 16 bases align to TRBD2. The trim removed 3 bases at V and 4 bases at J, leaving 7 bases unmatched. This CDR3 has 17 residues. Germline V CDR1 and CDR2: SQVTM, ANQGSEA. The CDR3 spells CSVESGTSGRASDTQYF. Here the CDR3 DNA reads TGCAGCGTTGAGTCCGGGACTAGCGGGAGGGCCTCAGATACGCAGTATTTT.

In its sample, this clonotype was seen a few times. The CDR3 is CATSRAGNTDTQYF. CDR3 nucleotides: TGTGCCACCAGCAGAGCGGGCAACACAGATACGCAGTATTTT. J is TRBJ2-3 and V is TRBV15; D gene ambiguous. This CDR3 contains 14 residues. The ends were cut back, 1 base at V and 2 bases at J, with 7 bases in the middle. Germline V gene sequence: CDR1 LNHNV, CDR2 YYDKDF (reference sequence).

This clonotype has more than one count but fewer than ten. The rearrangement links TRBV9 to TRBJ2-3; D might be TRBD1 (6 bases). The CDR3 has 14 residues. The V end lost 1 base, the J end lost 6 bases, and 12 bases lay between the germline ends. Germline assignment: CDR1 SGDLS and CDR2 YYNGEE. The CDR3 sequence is CASSVYREGDTQYF. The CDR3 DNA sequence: TGTGCCAGCAGCGTATACAGGGAAGGCGATACGCAGTATTTT. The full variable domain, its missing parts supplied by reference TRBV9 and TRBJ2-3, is DSGVTQTPKHLITATGQRVTLRCSPRSGDLSVYWYQQSLDQGLQFLIQYYNGEERAKGNILERFSAQQFPDLHSELNLSSLELGDSALYFCASSVYREGDTQYFGPGTRLTVL.

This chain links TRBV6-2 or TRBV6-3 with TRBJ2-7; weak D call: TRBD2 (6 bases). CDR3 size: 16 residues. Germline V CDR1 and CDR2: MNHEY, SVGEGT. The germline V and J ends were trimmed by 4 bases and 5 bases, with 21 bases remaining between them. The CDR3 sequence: CASSSIAGLKGNEQYF. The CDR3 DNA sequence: TGTGCCAGCAGTTCTATTGCGGGATTGAAAGGCAACGAGCAGTACTTC.

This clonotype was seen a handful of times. CDR3 residues: CASSLQGGAYEQYF. Here the CDR3 DNA reads TGTGCCAGCAGCTTACAGGGGGGGGCCTACGAGCAGTACTTC. The chain uses TRBV7-8 and TRBJ2-7, with D perhaps TRBD1 or TRBD2 (7 bases each). CDR3 length: 14 residues. In germline, CDR1 is SGHVS, CDR2 FQNEAQ. V shed 2 bases and J shed 2 bases, with 10 bases lying between them. The variable domain in full, completed from reference TRBV7-8 and TRBJ2-7, reads GAGVSQSPRYKVAKRGQDVALRCDPISGHVSLFWYQQALGQGPEFLTYFQNEAQLDKSGLPSDRFFAERPEGSVSTLKIQRTQQEDSAVYLCASSLQGGAYEQYFGPGTRLTVT.